The rows below give T cell receptor beta chains drawn from one sample of a study of human T cells and chemical hapten exposure. In TCRdb, the RACE reads were re-called with MiXCR into one record per CDR3 protein. The data show 65,000 to 85,000 distinct CDR3 sequences, about 11% seen once. The input for sequencing was whole blood, taken in connection with sensitization to the hapten diphenylcyclopropenone (DPC). The source of these receptors is a woman in her sixties or seventies with alopecia areata. Some clones in this sample may be carry-over from other donors' samples. Both conserved end residues are part of each CDR3. The order of the fields is V gene, clone size, J gene, D gene, CDR3 protein, CDR3 DNA. A D gene is named only where the DNA matches it firmly. Size tells how often a clone was seen (once, few, many) or the class of an expanded clone, and some rows leave it out.

>TRBV28|.|TRBJ1-2|TRBD1
CASTPGQGVYGYTF
TGTGCCAGCACTCCGGGACAGGGGGTCTATGGCTACACCTTC
>TRBV7-3|many|TRBJ2-1|TRBD2
CASSAGTSYLDEQFF
TGTGCCAGCAGCGCCGGGACTAGCTACCTCGATGAGCAGTTCTTC
>TRBV6-5|many|TRBJ2-3|TRBD2
CASNGKAGVTDTQYF
TGTGCCAGCAATGGAAAAGCGGGGGTCACAGATACGCAGTATTTT
>TRBV4-1|few|TRBJ1-6|TRBD1
CASSQDDPGTASFSPLHF
TGCGCCAGCAGCCAAGACGACCCGGGGACAGCTTCCTTTTCACCCCTCCACTTT
>TRBV2|many|TRBJ2-7|TRBD1
CASSSDRAWDEQYF
TGTGCCAGCAGTAGTGACAGGGCTTGGGACGAGCAGTACTTC
>TRBV5-1|.|TRBJ2-7|.
CASSLVIGGEQYF
TGCGCCAGCAGCTTGGTTATAGGGGGCGAGCAGTACTTC
>TRBV29-1|many|TRBJ2-3|TRBD2
CSALPGLAGGRDTQYF
TGCAGCGCCCTCCCGGGGCTAGCGGGGGGGAGAGATACGCAGTATTTT
>TRBV6-6|.|TRBJ2-1|.
CASSSVGPIYNEQFF
TGTGCCAGCAGTTCCGTGGGGCCAATCTACAATGAGCAGTTCTTC
>TRBV9|once|TRBJ2-5|.
CASGPSPETQYF
TGTGCCAGCGGGCCCAGTCCCGAGACCCAGTACTTC
>TRBV27|.|TRBJ2-1|.
CASTPAGSSYNEQFF
TGTGCCAGCACCCCTGCGGGCTCGTCGTACAATGAGCAGTTCTTC
>TRBV20-1|many|TRBJ2-1|.
CSARDPRLGNYNEQFF
TGCAGTGCTAGAGATCCCCGGCTCGGGAACTACAATGAGCAGTTCTTC
>TRBV29-1|many|TRBJ2-7|.
CSVVSSYEQYF
TGCAGCGTTGTGAGCTCCTACGAGCAGTACTTC
>TRBV20-1|.|TRBJ2-1|TRBD1
CSAQGTGGGDEQFF
TGCAGTGCTCAAGGGACAGGAGGGGGCGATGAGCAGTTCTTC
>TRBV12-3/TRBV12-4|.|TRBJ1-2|.
CASRTTHYGYTF
TGTGCCAGCAGGACAACCCACTATGGCTACACCTTC
>TRBV6-6|many|TRBJ2-1|TRBD1
CASSYYGTGSYNEQFF
TGTGCCAGCAGTTACTACGGGACAGGGTCCTACAATGAGCAGTTCTTC
>TRBV5-4|.|TRBJ1-2|.
CASSHGGNYGYTF
TGTGCCAGCAGCCACGGGGGCAACTATGGCTACACCTTC
>TRBV20-1|few|TRBJ1-1|TRBD1
CSARDRQGYTEAFF
TGCAGTGCTAGAGACAGACAGGGGTACACTGAAGCTTTCTTT
>TRBV10-1|.|TRBJ1-1|.
CASSTNTNTEAFF
TGCGCCAGCAGTACGAACACCAACACTGAAGCTTTCTTT
>TRBV10-3|.|TRBJ2-7|.
CAMGPPRGEQYF
TGTGCCATGGGACCTCCCCGTGGCGAGCAGTACTTC
>TRBV11-2|many|TRBJ2-3|.
CASSLEELAGDTQYF
TGTGCCAGCAGCTTAGAGGAACTAGCCGGAGATACGCAGTATTTT
>TRBV2|many|TRBJ2-2|.
CASRPRIGELFF
TGTGCCAGCAGACCCAGGATCGGGGAGCTGTTTTTT
>TRBV19|many|TRBJ1-1|TRBD1
CASRKITDGQGMNTEAFF
TGTGCCAGTAGGAAAATAACAGATGGACAGGGAATGAACACTGAAGCTTTCTTT
>TRBV29-1|few|TRBJ1-1|.
CSVEGIGWAFF
TGCAGCGTGGAAGGGATAGGGTGGGCTTTCTTT
>TRBV28|many|TRBJ2-7|.
CASNSGVPYEQYF
TGTGCCAGCAACTCCGGGGTCCCCTACGAGCAGTACTTC
>TRBV6-1|many|TRBJ1-1|.
CASRGGNTEAFF
TGTGCCAGCAGGGGGGGTAACACTGAAGCTTTCTTT
>TRBV15|few|TRBJ1-5|.
CATSITSNQPQHF
TGTGCCACCAGCATTACCAGCAATCAGCCCCAGCATTTT
>TRBV23-1|.|TRBJ1-5|.
CPLRYISQPQHF
TGCCCACTCCGGTATATATCTCAGCCCCAGCATTTT
>TRBV10-3|many|TRBJ1-2|.
CAISARQPPDGYTF
TGTGCCATCAGTGCCCGGCAGCCCCCAGATGGCTACACCTTC
>TRBV20-1|many|TRBJ1-2|.
CSATVSSGGYTF
TGCAGTGCGACCGTAAGCTCCGGGGGCTACACCTTC
>TRBV29-1|.|TRBJ1-1|TRBD1
CSVGPGQASSEAFF
TGCAGCGTGGGGCCGGGACAGGCTTCTTCGGAAGCTTTCTTT
>TRBV19|many|TRBJ2-1|TRBD2
CASSINGLAGGYNEQFF
TGTGCCAGTAGTATAAACGGACTAGCGGGGGGTTACAATGAGCAGTTCTTC
>TRBV6-6|.|TRBJ2-7|TRBD2
CASSLVAGVYEQYF
TGTGCCAGCAGTTTGGTAGCGGGGGTCTACGAGCAGTACTTC
>TRBV21-1|once|TRBJ1-1|.
CASNPGAEAFF
TGTGCCAGCAACCCAGGAGCAGAAGCTTTCTTT
>TRBV7-6|few|TRBJ2-7|.
CASSLDDADSSSYEQYF
TGTGCCAGCAGCTTGGACGACGCGGACTCGAGCTCCTACGAGCAGTACTTC
>TRBV6-1|.|TRBJ2-5|TRBD2
CASSENSGGSQETQYF
TGTGCCAGCAGTGAAAATAGCGGGGGGTCACAAGAGACCCAGTACTTC
>TRBV25-1|many|TRBJ2-3|TRBD2
CASSLTSGGTDTQYF
TGTGCCAGCAGCCTCACTAGCGGGGGCACAGATACGCAGTATTTT
>TRBV9|few|TRBJ1-2|.
CASSAGLYGYTF
TGTGCCAGCAGCGCCGGGCTCTATGGCTACACCTTC
>TRBV20-1|.|TRBJ2-1|TRBD2
CSGSLSGGWNEQFF
TGCAGTGGGAGCCTTAGCGGGGGGTGGAATGAGCAGTTCTTC
>TRBV27|few|TRBJ1-1|.
CASSSYHSQDTEAFF
TGTGCCAGCAGTTCCTACCACAGCCAGGACACTGAAGCTTTCTTT
>TRBV18|.|TRBJ1-1|.
CASSPSENTEAFF
TGTGCCAGCTCACCATCGGAGAACACTGAAGCTTTCTTT
>TRBV4-1|many|TRBJ2-1|.
CASSFRSFGVEQFF
TGCGCCAGCAGCTTTAGAAGTTTCGGCGTTGAGCAGTTCTTC
>TRBV14|few|TRBJ2-7|.
CASGGFYEQYF
TGTGCCAGCGGGGGATTTTACGAGCAGTACTTC
>TRBV7-6|many|TRBJ2-1|.
CASSLGPFLVRRNEINEQFF
TGTGCCAGCAGCTTAGGGCCATTTTTGGTCCGTAGGAATGAAATCAATGAGCAGTTCTTC
>TRBV14|.|TRBJ2-4|.
CASSQGSTSSIQYF
TGTGCCAGCAGCCAAGGGTCAACATCGAGCATTCAGTACTTC
>TRBV5-1|many|TRBJ1-2|TRBD1
CASSSGQGVHYGYTF
TGCGCCAGCAGCTCCGGACAGGGGGTTCACTATGGCTACACCTTC
>TRBV3-1|few|TRBJ2-1|.
CASSHHRQGDNEQFF
TGTGCCAGCAGCCACCACAGGCAGGGTGACAATGAGCAGTTCTTC
>TRBV18|.|TRBJ1-5|.
CASSPPNSEGNQPQHF
TGTGCCAGCTCACCACCTAATTCGGAAGGCAATCAGCCCCAGCATTTT
>TRBV9|.|TRBJ2-7|.
CASSVVGAGEQYF
TGTGCCAGCAGCGTAGTAGGGGCGGGGGAGCAGTACTTC
>TRBV20-1|.|TRBJ2-7|TRBD2
CSARPLGGDEQYF
TGCAGTGCTAGACCCTTGGGGGGGGACGAGCAGTACTTC
>TRBV20-1|few|TRBJ2-1|.
CSAREGPRNEQFF
TGCAGTGCTAGGGAGGGACCACGGAATGAGCAGTTCTTC